A selection of T cell receptor beta chains follows, all from one sample in a study of cytomegalovirus exposure and HLA in healthy donors. Sequenced by immunoSEQ multiplex PCR; TCRdb stores in-frame clones only, minus some. The table lists 150,000 to 200,000 clones, 79% of them singletons. Material for sequencing was PBMCs. Every receptor here comes from a woman aged 45-65 years in good health and CMV-seronegative. Both conserved end residues are part of each CDR3. The D gene is left open where the match is weak. Part of the rows lack a size; the others show once, few, many or a class for expanded clones.

TGTGCCAGCACCCCGACAGGGGACCCGAACACTGAAGCTTTCTTT | CASTPTGDPNTEAFF | TRBJ1-1 | TRBV27 | - | TRBD1 | 15
TGCGCCAGCAGCCAAGATCAGCGGGGCCGGGGCTATGGCTACACCTTC | CASSQDQRGRGYGYTF | TRBJ1-2 | TRBV4-3 | - | - | 16
TGCGCCAGCAGCGGCGGACAGTTCGGGGAAAAACTGTTTTTT | CASSGGQFGEKLFF | TRBJ1-4 | TRBV5-1 | - | - | 14
TGCGCCAGCAGTGAGTCGAGCCCTCTCTTACCCGAACCGAAAGAGACCCAGTACTTC | CASSESSPLLPEPKETQYF | TRBJ2-5 | TRBV10-2 | - | - | 19
TGTGCCAGCAGAGGACTAGTCGCCGGGGAGCTGTTTTTT | CASRGLVAGELFF | TRBJ2-2 | TRBV2 | - | TRBD2 | 13
TGTGCCAGCAGTGAAGATGAGATAAACAATCAGCCCCAGCATTTT | CASSEDEINNQPQHF | TRBJ1-5 | TRBV2 | - | - | 15
TGTGCCAGCAGCGAAAATGGCGGAGGTTCACCCCTCCACTTT | CASSENGGGSPLHF | TRBJ1-6 | TRBV2 | - | - | 14
TGTGCCAGCAGCTTACAGGGGGCACAGGATACGCAGTATTTT | CASSLQGAQDTQYF | TRBJ2-3 | TRBV7-3 | - | TRBD1 | 14
TGTGCCAGCAGCTTGGGGACAGGGGGTAATTCACCCCTCCACTTT | CASSLGTGGNSPLHF | TRBJ1-6 | TRBV5-6 | - | TRBD1 | 15
TGTGCCAGCAGCTTATTCGGGAATGGTGGGGCCAACGTCCTGACTTTC | CASSLFGNGGANVLTF | TRBJ2-6 | TRBV13 | few | - | 16
TGTGCCAGCAGTTACTACGGCACTGAAGCTTTCTTT | CASSYYGTEAFF | TRBJ1-1 | TRBV6-5 | - | - | 12
TGTGCCAGCAGGGCTAGCGGGACAGGGGTTTTCTTC | CASRASGTGVFF | TRBJ2-1 | TRBV6-1 | - | - | 12
TGTGCCAGCAAACAGGAGTCGGGCACTGAAGCTTTCTTT | CASKQESGTEAFF | TRBJ1-1 | TRBV6-5 | - | - | 13
TGTGCCAGTTCCAATAGGAGAAAGGCCACTGAAGCTTTCTTT | CASSNRRKATEAFF | TRBJ1-1 | TRBV19 | - | - | 14
TGTGCCAGCAGCTTAGCCGGGACAGGGGTCAATCAGCCCCAGCATTTT | CASSLAGTGVNQPQHF | TRBJ1-5 | TRBV7-2 | - | TRBD1 | 16
TGCGCCAGCAGCCCGGGACTAGCGGCACAAGAGACCCAGTACTTC | CASSPGLAAQETQYF | TRBJ2-5 | TRBV5-1 | once | TRBD2 | 15
TGTGCCAGTAGTCCGGGCCAGACAGTAAACTATGGCTACACCTTC | CASSPGQTVNYGYTF | TRBJ1-2 | TRBV19 | - | - | 15
TGCAGCGTTGCTTTCAGGGCGGGGTACGAGCAGTACTTC | CSVAFRAGYEQYF | TRBJ2-7 | TRBV29-1 | - | - | 13
TGTGCCAGCAGCGGAGGCTTTAGAGAGAATCAGCCCCAGCATTTT | CASSGGFRENQPQHF | TRBJ1-5 | TRBV14 | - | - | 15
TGTGCCAGCTCTGGACAGGGGGCGAACACTGAAGCTTTCTTT | CASSGQGANTEAFF | TRBJ1-1 | TRBV18 | - | TRBD1 | 14
TGTGCCAGCAGCGTAGAGGCTAGCGCGTACACAGATACGCAGTATTTT | CASSVEASAYTDTQYF | TRBJ2-3 | TRBV9 | - | - | 16
TGTGCCAGTACCTCCGACAGGGTTGGCTACACCTTC | CASTSDRVGYTF | TRBJ1-2 | TRBV19 | - | TRBD1 | 12
TGTGCCACCAGCAGAGAGGGGACAGGGGTTGGGAACATTCAGTACTTC | CATSREGTGVGNIQYF | TRBJ2-4 | TRBV15 | - | TRBD1 | 16
TGTGCCAGCAGCGTAGCAGTAGGGGGCGGTGAGCAGTTCTTC | CASSVAVGGGEQFF | TRBJ2-1 | TRBV9 | once | TRBD1 | 14
TGCAGCGTCTGGACAGCTTACGAGCAGTACTTC | CSVWTAYEQYF | TRBJ2-7 | TRBV29-1 | - | - | 11
TGTGCCAGCAGCTGGAGACAGGGGGCTGGCACTGAAGCTTTCTTT | CASSWRQGAGTEAFF | TRBJ1-1 | TRBV5-6 | - | TRBD1 | 15
TGTGCCAGCAGACCGCGGGGGGGGGCGAACACCGGGGAGCTGTTTTTT | CASRPRGGANTGELFF | TRBJ2-2 | TRBV7-2 | - | TRBD2 | 16
TGTGCCAGCAGCTTAGTGGTAAGGAGTAAGAAAACAAACACTGAAGCTTTCTTT | CASSLVVRSKKTNTEAFF | TRBJ1-1 | TRBV11-2 | - | - | 18
TGTGCCAGCAGCCACACGGGGCTAGCGGGGGGGCTCAACAATGAGCAGTTCTTC | CASSHTGLAGGLNNEQFF | TRBJ2-1 | TRBV5-4 | - | TRBD2 | 18
TGTGCCAGCAGTTCTCGCCGGGCCGGGGGTCAGCCCCAGCATTTT | CASSSRRAGGQPQHF | TRBJ1-5 | TRBV6-5 | few | - | 15
TGTGCCAGCAGCTTAGAGGGGAGGGCCTGGGGGGGGAATGAGCAGTTCTTC | CASSLEGRAWGGNEQFF | TRBJ2-1 | TRBV7-6 | - | TRBD2 | 17
TGTGCCAGCAGCCCCGAAGGAGTGGGAGAGGAGTTCTTC | CASSPEGVGEEFF | TRBJ2-1 | TRBV7-9 | - | - | 13
TGCGCCAGCAGGGGGACTAGCGGGGACACCGGGGAGCTGTTTTTT | CASRGTSGDTGELFF | TRBJ2-2 | TRBV5-1 | - | TRBD2 | 15
TGCGCCAGCAGCGGGCTCGGGGGACCGACCGGGGCTGAAGCTTTCTTT | CASSGLGGPTGAEAFF | TRBJ1-1 | TRBV5-1 | - | - | 16
TGTGCCACCAGCAGCAGTATCAGGGCAGATACGCAGTATTTT | CATSSSIRADTQYF | TRBJ2-3 | TRBV15 | - | - | 14
TGCGCCAGCAGCTTAGGACTAGCGGGGGGTGTCGACGAGCAGTACTTC | CASSLGLAGGVDEQYF | TRBJ2-7 | TRBV5-1 | once | TRBD2 | 16
TGTGCCAGCAGTTTAGCGGGGGGGCTCGCCAAAAACATTCAGTACTTC | CASSLAGGLAKNIQYF | TRBJ2-4 | TRBV27 | once | TRBD2 | 16
TGCGCCAGCAGCGGGGACAGGGGGCGAGACGAGCAGTACTTC | CASSGDRGRDEQYF | TRBJ2-7 | TRBV5-1 | - | TRBD1 | 14
TGCGCCAGCAGCTTGTATGGGGCAGGGGGCGAAGAGCAGTACTTC | CASSLYGAGGEEQYF | TRBJ2-7 | TRBV5-1 | - | TRBD1 | 15
TGTGCCAGCAGCTCTCCCCCCGGGAGTCCGTACTTC | CASSSPPGSPYF | TRBJ2-7 | TRBV7-2 | few | - | 12
TGTGCCAGTAGTCGTAGGGGCAGCACAGATACGCAGTATTTT | CASSRRGSTDTQYF | TRBJ2-3 | TRBV19 | - | - | 14
TGTGCCAGCAGCCTGACTAGCGGGGGCGACTCCTCCTACGAGCAGTACTTC | CASSLTSGGDSSYEQYF | TRBJ2-7 | TRBV7-8 | - | TRBD2 | 17
TGTGCCAGCAGCGTGGGGCTGGGGGGAACCCCCTACGAGCAGTACTTC | CASSVGLGGTPYEQYF | TRBJ2-7 | TRBV9 | - | - | 16
TGTGCCAGCAGCCAAGTTTCGACAGGGAGAGGAAACACCATATATTTT | CASSQVSTGRGNTIYF | TRBJ1-3 | TRBV4-2 | - | TRBD1 | 16
TGTGCCAGCAGTTTATCGATTTTAGCGGGCTCAGATACGCAGTATTTT | CASSLSILAGSDTQYF | TRBJ2-3 | TRBV27 | - | TRBD2 | 16
TGTGCCAGCAGCTTTAGCGGGAGGGCCTACGAGCAGTACTTC | CASSFSGRAYEQYF | TRBJ2-7 | TRBV5-4 | - | TRBD2 | 14
TGCGCCAGCAGCCAAGAACAGGGCCCCTACGAGCAGTACTTC | CASSQEQGPYEQYF | TRBJ2-7 | TRBV4-1 | - | - | 14
TGCAGCGTTGTCGGCGGTCCCTACGAGCAGTACTTC | CSVVGGPYEQYF | TRBJ2-7 | TRBV29-1 | - | - | 12
TGTGCCAGCAGTTTAAGGACTTACCCCTACGAGCAGTACTTC | CASSLRTYPYEQYF | TRBJ2-7 | TRBV28 | - | - | 14
TGTGCCAGCAGCATCGTAGGCGGACAGATCAATCAGCCCCAGCATTTT | CASSIVGGQINQPQHF | TRBJ1-5 | TRBV7-2 | once | - | 16
TGTGCCAGCCCGACAGTCAATGAGCAGTTCTTC | CASPTVNEQFF | TRBJ2-1 | TRBV2 | - | - | 11
TGTGCCAGCAGCCAAGTGATTTTCGGGGACAGGGCTGACTCCTACGAGCAGTACTTC | CASSQVIFGDRADSYEQYF | TRBJ2-7 | TRBV14 | - | TRBD1 | 19
TGTGCCAGCTCACGAAACCTCGACAGGGGGCCATACAATGAGCAGTTCTTC | CASSRNLDRGPYNEQFF | TRBJ2-1 | TRBV18 | - | TRBD1 | 17